This record covers a single T cell receptor (beta chain). Its antigen is not known. Additional DNA sequences in this sample encode the identical CDR3. This sample is drawn from a study of shared clonotypes between healthy human individuals. Study as a whole: CD8 memory received one plate per donor, CD8 naive two, CD4 memory three and CD4 naive three. The study, taken as a whole, reports: Generation of non-shared clonotypes was less probable than generation of clonotypes shared by all four donors. The sharing of approximately 5.1% of naive CD4 clonotypes was seen across a few donors. The authors sampled blood alone, and tissue repertoires likely differ.

The CDR3 is made up of 14 amino acids. Germline CDR1 and CDR2: SGHTA and FQGTGA. V was clipped by 2 bases and J by 4 bases; unmatched bases: 1. Data came from immunoSEQ multiplex PCR; TCRdb stores just in-frame clones and leaves some out. The table includes around 1.4 million clones, roughly 98.5% detected once. Material: naive CD4+ T cells sorted from blood. As for subset: CD45RA+ positively selected. The receptor's source is a man aged 25-45 years in good health. The V call is TRBV7-3, the J call TRBJ2-7, with 11 positions matching TRBD2. Here the CDR3 reads CASSLLAGGYEQYF. The CDR3 region has the DNA TGTGCCAGCAGCTTACTAGCGGGAGGTTACGAGCAGTACTTC.